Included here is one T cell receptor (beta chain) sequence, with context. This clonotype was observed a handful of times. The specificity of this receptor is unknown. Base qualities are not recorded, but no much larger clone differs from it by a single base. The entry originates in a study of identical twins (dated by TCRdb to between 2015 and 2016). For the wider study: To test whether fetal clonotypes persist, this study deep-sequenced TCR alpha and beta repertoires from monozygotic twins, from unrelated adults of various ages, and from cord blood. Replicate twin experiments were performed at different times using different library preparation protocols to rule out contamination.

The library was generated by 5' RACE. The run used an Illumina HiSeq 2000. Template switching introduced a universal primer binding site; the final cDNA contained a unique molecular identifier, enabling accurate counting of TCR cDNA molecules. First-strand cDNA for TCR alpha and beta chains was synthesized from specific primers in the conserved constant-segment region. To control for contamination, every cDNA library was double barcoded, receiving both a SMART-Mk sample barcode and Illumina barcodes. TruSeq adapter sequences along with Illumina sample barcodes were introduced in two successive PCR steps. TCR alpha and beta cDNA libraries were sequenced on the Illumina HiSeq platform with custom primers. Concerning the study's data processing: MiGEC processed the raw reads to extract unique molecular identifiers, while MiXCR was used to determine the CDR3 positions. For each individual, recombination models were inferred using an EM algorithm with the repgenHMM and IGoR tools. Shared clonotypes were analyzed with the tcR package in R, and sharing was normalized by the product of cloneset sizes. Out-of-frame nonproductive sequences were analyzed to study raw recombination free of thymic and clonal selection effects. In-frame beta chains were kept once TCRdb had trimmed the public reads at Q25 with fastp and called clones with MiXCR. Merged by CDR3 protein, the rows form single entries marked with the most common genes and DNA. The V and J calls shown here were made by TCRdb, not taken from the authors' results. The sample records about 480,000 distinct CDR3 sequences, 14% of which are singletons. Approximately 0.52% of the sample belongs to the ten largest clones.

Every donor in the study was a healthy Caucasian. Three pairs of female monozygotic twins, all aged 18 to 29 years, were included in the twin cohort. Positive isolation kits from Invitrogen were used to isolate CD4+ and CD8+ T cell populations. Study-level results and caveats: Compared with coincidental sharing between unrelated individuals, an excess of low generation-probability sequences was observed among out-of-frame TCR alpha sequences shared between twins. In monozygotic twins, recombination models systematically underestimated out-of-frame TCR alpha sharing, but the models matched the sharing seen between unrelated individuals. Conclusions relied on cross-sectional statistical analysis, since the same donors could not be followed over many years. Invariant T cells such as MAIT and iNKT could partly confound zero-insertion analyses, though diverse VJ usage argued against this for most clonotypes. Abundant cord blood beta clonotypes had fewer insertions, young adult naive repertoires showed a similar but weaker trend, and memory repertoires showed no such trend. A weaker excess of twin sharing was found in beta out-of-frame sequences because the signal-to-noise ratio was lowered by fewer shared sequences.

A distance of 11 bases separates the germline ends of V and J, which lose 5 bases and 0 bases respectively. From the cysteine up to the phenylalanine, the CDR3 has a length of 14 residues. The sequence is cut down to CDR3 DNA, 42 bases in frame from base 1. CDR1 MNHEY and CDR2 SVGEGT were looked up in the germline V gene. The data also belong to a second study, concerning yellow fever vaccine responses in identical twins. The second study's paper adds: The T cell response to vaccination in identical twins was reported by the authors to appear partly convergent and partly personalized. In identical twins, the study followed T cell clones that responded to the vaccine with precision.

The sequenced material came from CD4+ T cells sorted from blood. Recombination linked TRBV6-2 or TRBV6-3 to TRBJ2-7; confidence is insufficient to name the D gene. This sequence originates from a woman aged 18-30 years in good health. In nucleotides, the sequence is TGTGCCAGCAGTCCGCGACATAGCTCCTACGAGCAGTACTTC. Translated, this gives CASSPRHSSYEQYF.